This T cell receptor (beta chain) was profiled in a study of response to subunit inactivated influenza vaccine. TCRdb reprocessed the RT-PCR reads with MiXCR, giving one entry per CDR3 protein. The data show about 170,000 distinct CDR3 sequences, approximately 12% seen once. This clonotype was seen more than once but under ten times. The CDR3 runs to 14 residues. Germline lookup yields CDR1 SGHTA and CDR2 FQGNSA. The V end lost 5 bases, the J end lost 4 bases, and 12 bases lay between the germline ends. In addition, the sample was reused for a study of T cells expressing NK-cell markers. That paper notes: 5'RACE template switching built TCR beta cDNA with unique molecular identifiers. It was sorted CD3+CD56-NKG2C+, CD3+CD56+NKG2C- and CD3+CD56+NKG2C+ T cells that provided the TCR beta repertoires. In several donors, dominant CD3+CD56+NKG2C+ clones formed roughly 1.0-7.5% of CD8+ cells.

The TCR sequence derives from a man aged 50-59 years who received an inactivated influenza vaccine. Sample: CD8+ T cells sorted from PBMCs, taken 11 to 12 days after vaccination. This chain joins TRBV7-2 and TRBJ1-5; a possible D gene is TRBD1 (5 bases). CDR3 in amino acids: CASSPWGENQPQHF. The CDR3 DNA sequence: TGTGCCAGCAGCCCGTGGGGGGAGAATCAGCCCCAGCATTTT.